One T cell receptor beta chain is described in this entry. This clone was seen just once. Its antigen is currently not known. There are no base qualities to consult, and no much larger clone falls within one base. The method behind the library was the immunoSEQ multiplex PCR assay. About 9.9 x 10^4 TCR templates per sample were assayed by the deep sequencing platform. Genomic DNA extracted from sorted T cells was used for TCRbeta CDR3 sequencing. For the original study's pipeline: The R programming language was used for the clonal analysis of the TCRbeta CDR3 data. Comparing unstimulated samples against CFSE-low samples taken after the reaction was how alloreactive CD4+ and CD8+ clones were defined. Alloreactive CD4+ clones were assigned to regulatory or non-regulatory origin by matching sequences to sorted unstimulated Treg and non-Treg repertoires. This immuneACCESS table, as held by TCRdb, lists in-frame sequences with V and J called but not all clones. Of the missing ones, under half trace to an unresolved V gene in checked studies; the others have no known cause. D and trimming come from the DNA, and the V and J calls and clone size come from that table. This sample comprises about 100,000 clones, about 91% of them detected only once. 0.14% to 0.15% of the sample is taken by the ten largest.

This specimen belongs to a study of siplizumab effects on memory and regulatory T cells (dated by TCRdb to the late 2010s). Concerning the study at large: The effect of the anti-CD2 antibody siplizumab on alloreactive T-cell subsets was examined in allogeneic mixed lymphocyte reactions constructed from human PBMCs.

Beyond this particular receptor, the publication reports: Greater diversity appeared to be present in unstimulated naive T cells than in memory T cells, and a substantial contribution to the alloresponse seemed to be made by naive cells. The cumulative frequency of alloreactive sequences that could be traced back to unstimulated CD4+ memory T cells was significantly reduced by siplizumab. Because sequences below about 10^-5 frequency were poorly captured, only a minor fraction of alloreactive clones could be mapped to unstimulated subsets. Roughly 75-95% of proliferating CD4+ or CD8+ clones could not be assigned a naive or memory phenotype. No functional confirmation was obtained for the suppressive function of proliferating Tregs from siplizumab cultures. Among mappable alloreactive CD4+ clones, an average Treg-derived fraction of about 70% was observed with siplizumab, compared with roughly 27% in control reactions.

Sorted unstimulated T cells, along with proliferating T cells recovered from mixed lymphocyte reactions, underwent TCRbeta CDR3 sequencing. Fresh whole blood from roughly 10 HLA-typed healthy donors was used to isolate PBMCs. The receptor was isolated from a human donor in good health. The sample taken for sequencing was CD4+ T cells sorted from blood.

The sequenced DNA is TGTGCCAGTAGAGGGAGCTCCTACGAGCAGTACTTC. This gives the protein CASRGSSYEQYF. The V and J genes are TRBV19 and TRBJ2-7, and possibly TRBD2, on 5 matching bases. V gives up 6 bases and J gives up 0 bases, and the segment between their germline ends measures 6 bases. From its cysteine to its phenylalanine, the CDR3 spans 12 amino acids. The read is trimmed to its CDR3 DNA, 36 bases read in frame from base 1. The germline V gene (reference sequence) supplies CDR1 LNHDA and CDR2 SQIVND.